The subject of this entry is one T cell receptor beta chain. Its antigen is undetermined. The ends were cut back, 8 bases at V and 4 bases at J, with 12 bases in the middle. CDR1 SNHLY and CDR2 FYNNEI come from the germline V gene. The CDR3 spans 13 residues. These data are taken from a study of cytomegalovirus exposure and HLA in healthy donors. Study results and limitations: A later analysis linked a missense DCLRE1C variant to TCR beta V- and J-gene trimming.

Primers: 60 Vbeta forward and 13 Jbeta reverse. TCRdb keeps only in-frame clones here, not all; method: immunoSEQ multiplex PCR. The sample contains some 190,000 clones, 81% of which appear only once. The TCR was taken from a man aged 18-30 years in good health and CMV-seronegative. Input material: PBMCs. J is TRBJ2-1 and V is TRBV2, with D maybe TRBD2 (6 bases). The DNA of the CDR3 is TGTGCCAGCTACGGGGGATGGTACAATGAGCAGTTCTTC. This gives the protein CASYGGWYNEQFF.